A single sample gave rise to the 30 T cell receptor beta chains below, sequenced in a study of post-analysis software for immune sequencing data. General observations from the study: Relative to controls, patients had five TRBV segments at higher frequency, with TRBV5-6, TRBV5-1 and TRBV20-1 among these.

Unique molecular identifiers were carried by the TCR beta cDNA libraries. TCRdb recomputed calls from the PCR reads with MiXCR, one row per CDR3 protein. The table includes roughly 800,000 distinct CDR3 sequences, around 45% detected once. Their antigens remain unidentified. Sequenced input: blood. These receptors were obtained from a girl under 18 with multiple sclerosis.

This chain uses TRBV27 with TRBJ2-1; 13 nucleotides align to TRBD2. With 1 base clipped from V and 7 bases from J, the junction kept 4 bases outside the gene matches. The germline CDR1 and CDR2 sequences are MNHEY and SMNVEV (reference sequence). CDR3 size: 16 residues. The CDR3 sequence is CASSLWTSGGHNEQFF. CDR3 DNA sequence: TGTGCCAGCAGTTTATGGACTAGCGGGGGACATAATGAGCAGTTCTTC.

The genes are TRBV7-6 and TRBJ1-1; D gene unclear. Germline CDR1 and CDR2: SGHVS and FNYEAQ. V shed 4 bases and J shed 0 bases, with 6 bases lying between them. CDR3 length: 13 amino acids. The CDR3: CASSSFLNTEAFF. In nucleotides, the CDR3 is TGTGCCAGCAGCTCCTTCCTGAACACTGAAGCTTTCTTT. The complete variable domain, with remaining parts taken from reference TRBV7-6 and TRBJ1-1, reads GAGVSQSPRYKVTKRGQDVALRCDPISGHVSLYWYRQALGQGPEFLTYFNYEAQQDKSGLPNDRFSAERPEGSISTLTIQRTEQRDSAMYRCASSSFLNTEAFFGQGTRLTVV.

The chain recombines TRBV7-2 with TRBJ2-7, with 9 positions matching TRBD1. The junction had 4 bases not matched to a gene; V was cut back by 1 base and J by 3 bases. Germline V gene lookup returns CDR1 SGHTA and CDR2 FQGNSA. The CDR3 length is 15 residues. In nucleotides, the CDR3 is TGTGCCAGCAGCTTAGGACCGGGACAGGGCTACGAGCAGTACTTC. Translated, it gives CASSLGPGQGYEQYF.

CDR3 nucleotide sequence: TGTGCCACCAGCAGAGGGGCCGCTAGCGCCGCATTAGATACGCAGTATTTT. Its translation is CATSRGAASAALDTQYF. V is TRBV15 and J is TRBJ2-3, with a possible D match to TRBD2 (6 bases). The CDR3 extends over 17 amino acids. Germline CDR1 reads LNHNV; CDR2 reads YYDKDF (reference sequence). V dropped 1 base and J dropped 5 bases, with 19 bases sitting between them.

V gene TRBV20-1 combines with J gene TRBJ2-5, with a possible D match to TRBD2 (6 bases). Trimming took 6 bases from V and 6 from J, leaving 14 bases between them. The germline V gene encodes CDR1 DFQATT and CDR2 SNEGSKA (reference sequence). The CDR3 contains 12 residues. The chain's CDR3 is CSAAGLTKTQYF. The CDR3 coding sequence is TGCAGTGCCGCCGGACTAACGAAGACCCAGTACTTC.

The chain joins TRBV5-6 to TRBJ2-4; unclear D gene. The V and J ends lost 5 bases and 9 bases respectively, with 15 bases between them. The CDR3 totals 13 residues. Per the germline V gene, CDR1 is SGHDT and CDR2 is YYEEEE. The CDR3 sequence is CASRPSKGSIQYF. DNA of the CDR3: TGTGCCAGCAGGCCCTCTAAGGGTAGCATTCAGTACTTC.

There are a few counts of this clonotype. This chain uses TRBV28 with TRBJ2-1, with D unresolved. Germline loops: CDR1 MDHEN, CDR2 SYDVKM. V dropped 3 bases and J dropped 8 bases, with 11 bases sitting between them. The CDR3 has 13 residues. The CDR3 spells CASSFRVTDEQFF. CDR3 nucleotide sequence: TGTGCCAGCAGTTTCCGGGTCACCGATGAGCAGTTCTTC.

This chain joins TRBV14 and TRBJ2-1; TRBD2 agrees at 7 bases. Germline V lookup: CDR1 SGHDN, CDR2 FVKESK. CDR3 length equals 18 residues. Trimming took 0 bases from V and 5 from J; bases not matched to a gene: 13. DNA for the CDR3: TGTGCCAGCAGCCAAGATCCTGGTTTGCGGGAGCCCCACAATGAGCAGTTCTTC. Its protein is CASSQDPGLREPHNEQFF.

This clonotype was detected a few times. The V and J genes are TRBV29-1 and TRBJ1-2, with a tentative D call TRBD1 (5 bases). CDR3 length: 13 residues. The germline CDR1 and CDR2 sequences are SQVTM and ANQGSEA. CDR3 nucleotides: TGCGGGGTGCCGGCCGGGACTAAGAGTGGCTACACCTTC. As protein: CGVPAGTKSGYTF.

The V gene is TRBV29-1, the J gene TRBJ2-7; 8 nucleotides agree with TRBD2. The V and J ends lost 5 bases and 1 base, in that order; junction bases with no gene match: 4. This CDR3 has 13 residues. Germline CDR1 is SQVTM and CDR2 is ANQGSEA. The CDR3 DNA is TGCAGCGTTTACGCTAGCGGGTCCTACGAGCAGTACTTC. Protein sequence: CSVYASGSYEQYF.

This clonotype occurred a few times. Here the CDR3 reads CATSRDSVGGQVGTDTQYF. The CDR3 DNA sequence: TGTGCCACCAGCAGGGACTCGGTCGGCGGGCAAGTTGGCACAGATACGCAGTATTTT. The V and J genes are TRBV15 and TRBJ2-3; a weak D match, TRBD2 (5 bases). The CDR3 has 19 residues. V was cut by 3 bases and J by 1 base, with 23 bases left in between. Germline-derived CDR1 and CDR2 are LNHNV and YYDKDF (reference sequence).

A note on this clonotype: The junction does not match germline at one end; this may be a read error. V is TRBV5-1 and J is TRBJ1-4, with 7 bases fitting TRBD1. Germline CDR1 is SGHRS and CDR2 is YFSETQ. The CDR3 extends over 16 amino acids. The CDR3 here is CASSIRPPGGNEELFF. CDR3 sequence (DNA): TGCGCCAGCAGCATCCGACCCCCAGGGGGTAATGAAGAACTGTTTTTT. Drawing the rest from reference TRBV5-1 and TRBJ1-4, the complete variable domain is KAGVTQTPRYLIKTRGQQVTLSCSPISGHRSVSWYQQTPGQGLQFLFEYFSETQRNKGNFPGRFSGRQFSNSRSEMNVSTLELGDSALYLCASSIRPPGGNEELFFGSGTQLSVL.

The V gene is TRBV29-1, the J gene TRBJ1-4; tentative D call: TRBD1 (5 bases). The CDR3 consists of 12 residues. The V end lost 5 bases, the J end lost 11 bases, and 15 bases lay between the germline ends. The germline V gene encodes CDR1 SQVTM and CDR2 ANQGSEA. CDR3 amino acids: CSVIHQGGKLFF. The CDR3 DNA sequence: TGCAGCGTTATTCACCAGGGCGGCAAACTGTTTTTT. Looking up the rest from reference TRBV29-1 and TRBJ1-4 gives the full variable domain: SAVISQKPSRDICQRGTSLTIQCQVDSQVTMMFWYRQQPGQSLTLIATANQGSEATYESGFVIDKFPISRPNLTFSTLTVSNMSPEDSSIYLCSVIHQGGKLFFGSGTQLSVL.

This clonotype has just a few counts. V is TRBV12-3 or TRBV12-4 and J is TRBJ1-6, with a weak D call TRBD1 (6 bases). V shed 6 bases and J shed 6 bases, with 12 bases lying between them. This CDR3 has 14 amino acids. The CDR3 loop reads CASRNRTANSPLHF. The CDR3 DNA sequence: TGTGCCAGCAGAAATCGGACAGCTAATTCACCCCTCCACTTT.

The chain couples TRBV29-1 to TRBJ2-5; 7 bases are a match to TRBD1. The ends lost 7 bases at V and 3 bases at J; junction bases unmatched: 8. The germline gives CDR1 SQVTM, CDR2 ANQGSEA. The CDR3 contains 13 residues. In DNA form, the CDR3 reads TGCAGCGCTGGGACAGTCGCAGAAGAGACCCAGTACTTC. Translation gives CSAGTVAEETQYF.

Regarding this clonotype: At one of its ends the junction is not consistent with the germline gene, which may arise from a read error. The genes are TRBV20-1 and TRBJ2-1, with D unclear. The end of the DNA fits TRBJ2-7 better, so the J call may be wrong. CDR1 and CDR2 (germline): DFQATT, SNEGSKA (reference sequence). The CDR3 covers 14 residues. CDR3 sequence (DNA): TGCAGTGCTAGAGAGATCGATAGGGCCTATGAGCAGTACTTC. It is translated as CSAREIDRAYEQYF.

V gene TRBV12-3 or TRBV12-4 combines with J gene TRBJ2-4; TRBD2 matches at 9 bases. The J call may be in error: the DNA end matches TRBJ2-7 better. The CDR3 extends over 14 amino acids. The CDR3 DNA sequence: TGTGCCAGCACTGCGACTAGCGGTACCTACGAGCAGTACTTC. This codes for CASTATSGTYEQYF.

The chain is built from TRBV4-1 and TRBJ1-1, with no clear D. Deletions cut 1 base from V and 3 bases from J, with 21 bases between. The CDR3 length is 18 residues. Germline-derived CDR1 and CDR2 are MGHRA and YSYEKL. CDR3 residues: CASSQARTPQMLDTEAFF. The CDR3 DNA reads TGCGCCAGCAGCCAAGCTCGGACCCCGCAAATGTTGGACACTGAAGCTTTCTTT.

The V call is TRBV24-1, the J call TRBJ2-1, with 8 positions matching TRBD2. The CDR3 is 16 residues long. Germline V gene lookup returns CDR1 KGHDR and CDR2 SFDVKD. V dropped 1 base and J dropped 7; count of bases not matched to a gene: 8. The CDR3 DNA follows: TGTGCCACCAGTGATTTACACGGGAGGGCCGGGAATGAGCAGTTCTTC. It yields the protein CATSDLHGRAGNEQFF.

The chain has TRBV10-2 and TRBJ1-2; 9 nucleotides line up with TRBD1. CDR1 is WSHSY and CDR2 is SAAADI in the germline V gene. The CDR3 spans 12 residues. Trimming removed 8 bases from V and 6 bases from J; junction bases left unmatched: 4. The CDR3 is CASWGQGNGYTF. The DNA for the CDR3 is TGCGCCAGCTGGGGACAGGGAAATGGCTACACCTTC.

This clonotype was counted only a few times. The rearrangement links TRBV12-3 or TRBV12-4 to TRBJ1-5, with D possibly matching TRBD1 (6 bases). The CDR3 runs 15 residues. V was clipped by 5 bases and J by 4 bases, with 15 bases between them. For the CDR3, the DNA is TGTGCCAGCAGTCCGGGAGGGGGTGGGAATCAGCCCCAGCATTTT. Protein product: CASSPGGGGNQPQHF.

The rearrangement joins TRBV6-1 to TRBJ2-5; 15 bases are shared with TRBD2. The V gene's germline CDR1 is MNHNS and CDR2 SASEGT. Trimming at V came to 5 bases and at J to 2 bases, leaving 9 bases not matched to a gene. This CDR3 spans 18 amino acids. This CDR3 is CASSRTSGRAGQQETQYF. CDR3 nucleotides: TGTGCCAGCAGTAGGACTAGCGGGAGGGCCGGGCAACAAGAGACCCAGTACTTC.

This clonotype was counted only a few times. The rearrangement uses TRBV20-1 and TRBJ1-1; D is unclear. The CDR3 spans 14 residues. Trimming removed 5 bases from V and 1 base from J, with 14 bases in between. Per germline, CDR1 DFQATT and CDR2 SNEGSKA (reference sequence). In DNA, the CDR3 is TGCAGTGCTCAAAGTAGAGGAGGGAACACTGAAGCTTTCTTT. Protein product: CSAQSRGGNTEAFF.

This clonotype was detected only a few times. This chain connects TRBV9 to TRBJ1-1; D call uncertain. Germline CDR1 SGDLS, CDR2 YYNGEE. The CDR3 runs 13 residues. Trimming removed 3 bases at V and 0 bases at J, with 6 bases between. Here the CDR3 reads CASSESLNTEAFF. DNA of the CDR3: TGTGCCAGCAGCGAGAGCTTGAACACTGAAGCTTTCTTT.

This rearrangement joins TRBV6-6 to TRBJ1-2; possible D gene TRBD1, 5 bases. Germline CDR1 is MNHNY and CDR2 is SVGAGI (reference sequence). CDR3 length: 15 residues. Between the trimmed V and J ends, which lost 8 bases and 7 bases, there was a span of 23 bases. The CDR3 sequence is CASRPRRGAAPGYTF. In nucleotides, the CDR3 is TGTGCCAGCCGCCCACGACGAGGGGCAGCACCTGGCTACACCTTC.

CDR3 region: CSVEGSSDLAYNEQFF. Written as DNA, the CDR3 is TGCAGCGTCGAGGGGTCTTCGGACCTAGCCTACAATGAGCAGTTCTTC. This sequence joins TRBV29-1 and TRBJ2-1; possibly TRBD1 or TRBD2 for D (5 bases each). Germline V gene data show CDR1 as SQVTM and CDR2 as ANQGSEA. V was pared by 6 bases and J by 2 bases, with 20 bases between. The CDR3 length is 16 residues.

This clonotype showed up just a few times. The V gene is TRBV7-9, the J gene TRBJ1-5; no definite D call. CDR3 length equals 14 residues. Germline lookup yields CDR1 SEHNR and CDR2 FQNEAQ (reference sequence). V was trimmed by 1 base and J by 5 bases, leaving 9 bases between them. The CDR3 loop is CASSLEVDDQPQHF. In nucleotides, the CDR3 is TGTGCCAGCAGCTTAGAAGTAGACGATCAGCCCCAGCATTTT.

This chain connects TRBV30 to TRBJ1-1, with 8 bases matching TRBD1. V shed 5 bases and J 1 base; nucleotides not matched to a gene: 6. CDR3 length equals 14 residues. Germline V CDR1 and CDR2: GTSNPN, SVGIG (reference sequence). The CDR3 coding sequence is TGTGCCTGGCACTCTGGGACAGGGAACACTGAAGCTTTCTTT. Its protein is CAWHSGTGNTEAFF.

The V call is TRBV29-1, the J call TRBJ2-1; 7 bases are a match to TRBD2. The J segment lost 9 bases and the V segment lost 8 bases, leaving 13 bases of the junction unmatched. Germline CDR1 reads SQVTM; CDR2 reads ANQGSEA. CDR3 length: 13 amino acids. In DNA, the CDR3 is TGCAGCTATAGGGCTAGCGGCGAGGGTGAGCAGTTCTTC. As protein: CSYRASGEGEQFF.

This clonotype has just a few counts. This rearrangement joins TRBV7-8 to TRBJ1-2, with unresolved D. Trimming took off 3 bases at V and 1 base at J, with 12 bases between the two ends. The CDR3 totals 15 residues. Germline V lookup: CDR1 SGHVS, CDR2 FQNEAQ. CDR3 in amino acids: CASSFSRGVNYGYTF. The CDR3 nucleotides are TGTGCCAGCAGCTTTAGTCGAGGAGTTAACTATGGCTACACCTTC. The full variable domain, rest sourced from reference TRBV7-8 and TRBJ1-2, is GAGVSQSPRYKVAKRGQDVALRCDPISGHVSLFWYQQALGQGPEFLTYFQNEAQLDKSGLPSDRFFAERPEGSVSTLKIQRTQQEDSAVYLCASSFSRGVNYGYTFGSGTRLTVV.